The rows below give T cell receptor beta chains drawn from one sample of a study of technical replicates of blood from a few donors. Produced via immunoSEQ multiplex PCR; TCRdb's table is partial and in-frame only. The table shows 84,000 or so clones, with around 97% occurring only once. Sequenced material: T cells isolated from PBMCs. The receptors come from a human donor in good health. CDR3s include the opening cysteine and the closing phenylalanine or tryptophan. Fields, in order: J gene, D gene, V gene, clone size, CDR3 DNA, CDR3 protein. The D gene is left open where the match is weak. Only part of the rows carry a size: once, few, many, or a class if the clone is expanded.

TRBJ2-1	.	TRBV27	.	TGTGCCAGCAGTTTGGAGGGATTCTCCTACAATGAGCAGTTCTTC	CASSLEGFSYNEQFF
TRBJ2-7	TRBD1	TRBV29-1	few	TGCAGCGTTGAAGATGGTGAGGGGGCCGACTCCTACGAGCAGTACTTC	CSVEDGEGADSYEQYF
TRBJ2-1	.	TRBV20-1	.	TGCAGTGCTAGTAGCTACAATGAGCAGTTCTTC	CSASSYNEQFF
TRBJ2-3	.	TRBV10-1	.	TGCGCCAGCAGTTCTCGAGACAGTGAAGATACGCAGTATTTT	CASSSRDSEDTQYF
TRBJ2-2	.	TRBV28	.	TGTGCCAGCAGTTTGGGCCGTTACACCGGGGAGCTGTTTTTT	CASSLGRYTGELFF
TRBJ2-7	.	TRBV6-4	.	TGTGCCAGCAGTGAAGCGGCGCCTAGCTGTATGTACGAGCAGTACTTC	CASSEAAPSCMYEQYF
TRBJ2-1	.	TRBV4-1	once	TGCGCCAGCAGCCAAGTATTAGGCGAGGGGCAGTTCTTC	CASSQVLGEGQFF
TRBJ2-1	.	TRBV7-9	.	TGTGCCAGCAGCTTAGGGAACAGGGCTATCTACAATGAGCAGTTCTTC	CASSLGNRAIYNEQFF
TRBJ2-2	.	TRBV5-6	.	TGTGCCAGCAGCTTGTTACCCGGGCGGGGTACCGGGGAGCTGTTTTTT	CASSLLPGRGTGELFF
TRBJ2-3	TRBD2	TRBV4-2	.	TGTGCCAGCAGCCAAGAGCCAATAGCGGGACCCTCCCATACGCAGTATTTT	CASSQEPIAGPSHTQYF
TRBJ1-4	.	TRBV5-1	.	TGCGCCAGCCGGGGGGAGGAATTGGAAAAACTGTTTTTT	CASRGEELEKLFF
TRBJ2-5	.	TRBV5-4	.	TGTGCCAGCAGCAGTAAGAGGGCTCCACAAGAGACCCAGTACTTC	CASSSKRAPQETQYF
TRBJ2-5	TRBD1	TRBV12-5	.	TGTGCTAGTGGTTTGGAATTAGGACAGGCGGAGTACTTC	CASGLELGQAEYF
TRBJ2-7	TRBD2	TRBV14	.	TGTGCCAGCAGGTCGACTAGCGGGAGTTCCCACGAGCAGTACTTC	CASRSTSGSSHEQYF
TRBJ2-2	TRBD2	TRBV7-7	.	TGTGCTAGCAGCAAGGGACTAGCGGCTAACACCGGGGAGCTGTTTTTT	CASSKGLAANTGELFF
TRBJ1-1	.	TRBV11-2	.	TGTGCAGAAAGGGCAGGGGACAAGAGCACTGAAGCTTTCTTT	CAERAGDKSTEAFF
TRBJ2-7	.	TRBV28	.	TGTGCCAGCAGTTCTAGCTCCTACGAGCAGTACTTC	CASSSSSYEQYF
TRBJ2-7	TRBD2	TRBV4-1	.	TGCGCCAGCAGCCGCCAGGGACTAGTTCGGTTAGCCTACGAGCAGTACTTC	CASSRQGLVRLAYEQYF
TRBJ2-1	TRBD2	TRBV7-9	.	TGTGCCAGCAGCTTAGGGCCTCTCCTAGCGGGGGGAGGAGCCGATGAGCAGTTCTTC	CASSLGPLLAGGGADEQFF
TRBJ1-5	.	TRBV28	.	TGTGCCAGCAGTTTGTTTACAGGGCACAATCAGCCCCAGCATTTT	CASSLFTGHNQPQHF
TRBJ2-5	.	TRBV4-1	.	TGCGCCAGCAGCGCCCCTACCGGGGATCAGACCCAGTACTTC	CASSAPTGDQTQYF
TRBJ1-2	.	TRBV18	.	TGTGCCAGCTCACCCGGGGAGAACTATGGCTACACCTTC	CASSPGENYGYTF
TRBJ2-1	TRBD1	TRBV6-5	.	TGTGCCAGCAGTTTATCAGGGACAGGGGGCTGGGAGCAGTTCTTC	CASSLSGTGGWEQFF
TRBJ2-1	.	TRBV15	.	TGTGCCACCAGCAGAGATCGGGGGAGGAATGAGCAGTTCTTC	CATSRDRGRNEQFF
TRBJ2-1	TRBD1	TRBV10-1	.	TGCGCCAGCGCCTCCGCACAGGGGAATGAGCAGTTCTTC	CASASAQGNEQFF
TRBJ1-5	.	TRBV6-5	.	TGTGCCAGCAGCCCTACAGAGACGCCCCAGCATTTT	CASSPTETPQHF